This T cell receptor (beta chain) was identified in a study of beta chain bispecific antibodies for T cell cancers. The study, taken as a whole, reports: Most targeted TRBV signal came from the leukemia cell line cells, not normal T cells.

V was cut by 2 bases and J by 2 bases, with 7 bases left in between. The CDR3 has 13 residues. Germline V gene sequence: CDR1 SGHRS, CDR2 YFSETQ. TCRdb reprocessed the 5' RACE reads via MiXCR and lists one record per CDR3 protein. Of several thousand distinct CDR3 sequences in the sample, 2% to 2.5% are singletons; the top ten hold roughly 70%. Either OKT3 anti-CD3 antibody or CD3/CD28 beads expanded T cells from blood mononuclear cells over roughly 3 days. This clonotype came up many times. Antigen: not known. The TCR was taken from a human donor in good health. Some clones in this sample may be carry-over from other donors' samples. The source material was T cells from a healthy donor cultured with Jurkat leukemia cells, sampled from a culture containing an anti-CD19 bispecific antibody. The genes are TRBV5-1 and TRBJ1-2; D unclear. The CDR3 region is CASSFDKNYGYTF. The DNA for the CDR3 is TGCGCCAGCAGCTTCGACAAAAACTATGGCTACACCTTC.